This TCR beta chain was sequenced during a study of T cells expressing NK-cell markers. Study findings and constraints: In several donors, dominant clonotypes made up about 25-60.1% of CD3+CD56-NKG2C+ cells.

TCRdb re-called the 5' RACE reads, yielding one record per CDR3 amino acid sequence without DNA. In all, the sample yields under 200,000 distinct CDR3 sequences. A word on this clonotype: Its antigen is still unknown.

CDR1 is ENHRY, CDR2 SYGVKD, per germline. This CDR3 contains 16 residues. This clonotype was obtained from a woman between 18 and 69 years old in good health. The sequencing sample was made of blood T cells: a sorted CD56 or NKG2C T cell subset, CD4+ or CD8+ T cells, or bulk PBMC T cells (not recorded which). The rearrangement links TRBV10-3 to TRBJ2-5; TCRdb proposes TRBD1, but this gene call is untestable without DNA. Here the CDR3 reads CAISERPGQGKETQYF.